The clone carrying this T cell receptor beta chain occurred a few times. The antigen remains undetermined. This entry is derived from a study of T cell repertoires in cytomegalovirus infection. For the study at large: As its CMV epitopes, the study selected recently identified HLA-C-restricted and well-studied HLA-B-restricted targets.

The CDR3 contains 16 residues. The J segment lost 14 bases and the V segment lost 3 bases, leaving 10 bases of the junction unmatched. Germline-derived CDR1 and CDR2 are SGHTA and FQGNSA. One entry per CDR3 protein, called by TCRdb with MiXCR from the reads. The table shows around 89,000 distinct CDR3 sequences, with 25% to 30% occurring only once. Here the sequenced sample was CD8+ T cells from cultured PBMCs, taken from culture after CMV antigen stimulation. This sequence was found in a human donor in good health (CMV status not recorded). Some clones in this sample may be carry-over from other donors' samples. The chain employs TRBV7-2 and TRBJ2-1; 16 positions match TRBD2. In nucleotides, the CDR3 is TGTGCCAGCAGCTTGGGAGGGACTAGCGGGGGGGGCGGGGAGTTCTTC. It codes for CASSLGGTSGGGGEFF.